This is a list of T cell receptor beta chains from one sample in a study of Ad26.COV2.S vaccination and SARS-CoV-2 variants. Measured with immunoSEQ multiplex PCR; TCRdb has only the in-frame clones, and not every one. The sample carries about 390,000 clones, 75% to 90% recorded once. Sequencing used peripheral blood, obtained in a trial of Ad26.COV2.S vaccine versus placebo. These TCRs come from a person between 18 and 65 years old who received the Ad26.COV2.S COVID-19 vaccine or a placebo. Both conserved end residues are part of each CDR3.

j_call v_call cdr3_aa
TRBJ2-7 TRBV25-1 CASSEYLGTGHFEQYF
TRBJ1-2 TRBV6-1 CASSEYRGGYGYTF
TRBJ2-5 TRBV5-1 CASSLQGGEETQYF
TRBJ2-7 TRBV12-3/TRBV12-4 CASRPNGGIKQYF
TRBJ2-5 TRBV5-5 CASSTYRGQETQYF
TRBJ2-3 TRBV3-1/TRBV3-2 CASSQDSYTDTQYF
TRBJ2-1 TRBV5-6 CASNTWANEQFF
TRBJ1-1 TRBV2 CASSEAPGTGKAFF
TRBJ1-1 TRBV5-1 CASSLSGGNTEAFF
TRBJ2-1 TRBV4-3 CASSLRLLRDPRSDEQFF
TRBJ1-3 TRBV30 CAWRMGNSGNTIYF
TRBJ2-3 TRBV5-1 CASSPWLAASTDTQYF
TRBJ1-2 TRBV5-1 CASSWVGPQTVFGYTF
TRBJ2-7 TRBV6-5 CASSSPGTGRNEQYF
TRBJ1-4 TRBV27 CASSQNDGTGARELFF
TRBJ1-2 TRBV19 CASRHRDSNYGYTF
TRBJ2-1 TRBV7-9 CASTLGDRDNEQFF
TRBJ2-7 TRBV20-1 CSAASVEQYF
TRBJ2-5 TRBV5-1 CASSLEALRETQYF
TRBJ1-3 TRBV4-1 CASSQGVVRGQGNTIYF
TRBJ2-2 TRBV21-1 CASSTAGLAGQLNTGELFF
TRBJ2-3 TRBV27 CASSTPGSSTDTQYF
TRBJ2-1 TRBV11-1 CASRRTGGNEQFF
TRBJ2-1 TRBV3-1/TRBV3-2 CASSQGGGERLALYNEQFF
TRBJ2-7 TRBV27 CASSLIFPAYEQYF
TRBJ2-3 TRBV4-3 CASSQDRGGEDTQYF
TRBJ2-5 TRBV19 CASSPGQGARETQYF
TRBJ2-5 TRBV28 CASRPGTLQETQYF
TRBJ1-6 TRBV10-3 CAIRGSRVFNSPLHF
TRBJ1-6 TRBV12-5 CASGTGQSYNSPLHF
TRBJ1-4 TRBV6-5 CASSYRIHEGKLFF
TRBJ2-3 TRBV30 CALNQAGGADTQYF
TRBJ2-5 TRBV18 CASSPPVQETQYF
TRBJ2-2 TRBV19 CASSIVGGTNTGELFF
TRBJ1-4 TRBV14 CASSQGFSTELFF
TRBJ2-1 TRBV5-1 CASSLGPRSSYNEQFF
TRBJ1-5 TRBV6-6 CASSYSGNDQPQHF
TRBJ1-1 TRBV10-3 CAIRDDGTASTEAFF
TRBJ2-5 TRBV29-1 CSVTPGLLAGGETQYF
TRBJ1-6 TRBV18 CASSPLPGMNSPLHF
TRBJ2-7 TRBV6-2/TRBV6-3 CASSYSTGSSYEQYF
TRBJ2-3 TRBV2 CASSEARMYTDTQYF
TRBJ1-1 TRBV2 CASHNTNTEAFF
TRBJ1-1 TRBV4-3 CASSRTESMGTEAFF
TRBJ1-1 TRBV20-1 CSARDEAGAFF
TRBJ2-3 TRBV3-1/TRBV3-2 CASSQVGYTDTQYF
TRBJ1-1 TRBV19 CASSIDERRNTEAFF
TRBJ1-1 TRBV19 CASSPGSRTGTALWANTEAFF
TRBJ2-1 TRBV5-1 CASSPRTASLNEQFF
TRBJ2-3 TRBV4-1 CASSRRLAGGSDTQYF